These 24 T cell receptor beta chains share one sample of origin, sequenced in a study of T-cell memory formation after mild COVID-19. TCRdb recomputed calls from the 5' RACE reads with MiXCR, one row per CDR3 protein. Of some 250,000 distinct CDR3 sequences listed, approximately 19% were seen once; the top ten hold 20% to 25%. The sample was PBMCs or a T cell subset sorted from them (not recorded which). The receptors stem from a man younger than 30 who had mild COVID-19 (a few samples of this study predate the infection). Cell type and time point are not known.

This clonotype was detected a few times. The genes are TRBV28 and TRBJ2-3; TRBD2 aligns across 9 bases. V lost 9 bases, J lost 3 bases, and 10 bases stayed unmatched. The CDR3 length is 15 residues. CDR1 MDHEN and CDR2 SYDVKM come from the germline V gene. CDR3 loop: CASQLKAGGTDTQYF. CDR3 sequence (DNA): TGTGCCAGTCAACTGAAGGCGGGGGGGACAGATACGCAGTATTTT.

This clonotype was seen a handful of times. The chain uses TRBV5-6 and TRBJ2-7; no definite D call. From germline, CDR1 is SGHDT and CDR2 YYEEEE. Trimming removed 6 bases from V and 0 bases from J, with 10 bases in between. The CDR3 extends over 13 amino acids. The CDR3 loop reads CASTSQSSYEQYV. The CDR3 region has the DNA TGTGCCAGCACCTCTCAGAGCTCCTACGAGCAGTACGTC.

V is TRBV15 and J is TRBJ1-2; D gene unclear. Germline values: CDR1 LNHNV, CDR2 YYDKDF (reference sequence). Between the trimmed V and J ends, which lost 0 bases and 2 bases, there was a span of 4 bases. The CDR3 has 13 amino acids. CDR3 in amino acids: CATSRDENYGYTF. The CDR3 nucleotides read TGTGCCACCAGCAGAGATGAAAACTATGGCTACACCTTC.

The chain joins TRBV6-5 to TRBJ1-4, with D uncertain. Trimming stripped 4 bases from V and 3 bases from J, with 6 bases between. Germline CDR1 MNHEY, CDR2 SVGAGI. This CDR3 comprises 13 residues. The DNA for the CDR3 is TGTGCCAGCAGTTCGAACTCTAATGAAAAACTGTTTTTT. It encodes CASSSNSNEKLFF.

The chain uses TRBV19 and TRBJ1-1; D possibly corresponds to TRBD1 (5 bases). V shed 0 bases and J shed 5 bases, with 16 bases lying between them. The CDR3 covers 16 residues. Looked up from germline, CDR1 is LNHDA and CDR2 is SQIVND (reference sequence). CDR3 residues: CASSIDPGRIRTEAFF. CDR3 DNA sequence: TGTGCCAGTAGTATAGATCCGGGACGGATTAGGACTGAAGCTTTCTTT. Supplemented by reference TRBV19 and TRBJ1-1, the full variable domain reads DGGITQSPKYLFRKEGQNVTLSCEQNLNHDAMYWYRQDPGQGLRLIYYSQIVNDFQKGDIAEGYSVSREKKESFPLTVTSAQKNPTAFYLCASSIDPGRIRTEAFFGQGTRLTVV.

This clonotype turned up a few times. The genes are TRBV5-5 and TRBJ1-2; D remains ambiguous. CDR3 size: 18 residues. Germline CDR1 reads SGHKS; CDR2 reads YYEKEE (reference sequence). Between the trimmed V and J ends, which lost 4 bases and 0 bases, there was a span of 22 bases. The CDR3: CASSGPRSFSPSNYGYTF. DNA for the CDR3: TGTGCCAGCAGCGGGCCGCGGTCCTTCTCCCCCTCTAACTATGGCTACACCTTC. Together with reference TRBV5-5 and TRBJ1-2, the CDR3 gives the full variable domain: DAGVTQSPTHLIKTRGQQVTLRCSPISGHKSVSWYQQVLGQGPQFIFQYYEKEERGRGNFPDRFSARQFPNYSSELNVNALLLGDSALYLCASSGPRSFSPSNYGYTFGSGTRLTVV.

The chain carries TRBV5-1 and TRBJ1-1; unclear D gene. The germline CDR1 and CDR2 sequences are SGHRS and YFSETQ. V was shortened by 0 bases and J by 0 bases, with 9 bases between the two germline ends. The CDR3 is 15 residues long. In DNA form, the CDR3 reads TGCGCCAGCAGCTTGGCCGGGCAAATGAACACTGAAGCTTTCTTT. It translates to CASSLAGQMNTEAFF.

The chain carries TRBV25-1 and TRBJ1-1; 7 bases match TRBD1. Trimming at V came to 2 bases and at J to 2 bases, leaving 11 bases not matched to a gene. From germline, CDR1 is MGHDK and CDR2 SYGVNS. The CDR3 length is 17 residues. The CDR3 sequence: CASSEGGGPIPNTEAFF. CDR3 nucleotides: TGTGCCAGCAGTGAAGGAGGGGGCCCGATACCAAACACTGAAGCTTTCTTT.

This clonotype was seen a few times. V usage is TRBV19 and J usage is TRBJ2-1; perhaps TRBD1 as D (5 bases). The CDR3 is 13 residues long. Germline CDR1 LNHDA, CDR2 SQIVND (reference sequence). The V gene lost 2 bases and the J gene lost 3 bases, with 5 bases spanning the gap. As DNA, the CDR3 is TGTGCCAGTAGTATAAGGGGCTACAATGAGCAGTTCTTC. This encodes CASSIRGYNEQFF.

The chain recombines TRBV5-1 with TRBJ1-1, with a weak D call TRBD1 (5 bases). Trimming shortened V by 0 bases and J by 11 bases, and 17 bases separated the two germline ends. The CDR3 runs 14 residues. Germline assignment: CDR1 SGHRS and CDR2 YFSETQ. The CDR3 coding sequence is TGCGCCAGCAGCTTGGAGGCAGGGATGGGGTCGGCTTTCTTT. The encoded protein is CASSLEAGMGSAFF.

The table lists this clonotype with a few counts. V usage is TRBV20-1 and J usage is TRBJ1-5; 8 nucleotides match TRBD1. This CDR3 contains 14 residues. V shed 6 bases, J shed 2 bases, and the junction held 6 bases outside the gene matches. Per germline, CDR1 DFQATT and CDR2 SNEGSKA (reference sequence). CDR3 DNA: TGCAGTGCAACCCGGGACAGGCGCAATCAGCCCCAGCATTTT. Encoded protein: CSATRDRRNQPQHF.

The chain links TRBV5-1 to TRBJ1-1; D perhaps matches TRBD1 (5 bases). This CDR3 has 15 residues. The V end lost 6 bases, the J end lost 1 base, and 16 bases lay between the germline ends. In germline, CDR1 is SGHRS, CDR2 YFSETQ. CDR3 loop: CASTHWGSPNTEAFF. The CDR3 DNA follows: TGCGCCAGCACCCACTGGGGGTCCCCGAACACTGAAGCTTTCTTT.

This clonotype was seen a handful of times. This chain uses TRBV29-1 with TRBJ1-1, with D maybe TRBD1 (6 bases). V lost 7 bases and J 1 base, leaving 10 bases between the germline ends. CDR3 length equals 12 residues. Germline lookup yields CDR1 SQVTM and CDR2 ANQGSEA. CDR3 bases: TGCAGCGCAGGGGATCGGAACACTGAAGCTTTCTTT. Translating it yields CSAGDRNTEAFF. Full variable domain (missing parts from reference TRBV29-1 and TRBJ1-1): SAVISQKPSRDICQRGTSLTIQCQVDSQVTMMFWYRQQPGQSLTLIATANQGSEATYESGFVIDKFPISRPNLTFSTLTVSNMSPEDSSIYLCSAGDRNTEAFFGQGTRLTVV.

The chain employs TRBV7-9 and TRBJ2-1; a possible D gene is TRBD1 (6 bases). Germline loops: CDR1 SEHNR, CDR2 FQNEAQ (reference sequence). The CDR3 consists of 13 residues. Trimming shortened V by 10 bases and J by 6 bases, and 16 bases separated the two germline ends. CDR3 in amino acids: CATRSGQPNEQFF. DNA of the CDR3: TGTGCCACCCGATCAGGACAGCCCAATGAGCAGTTCTTC.

This clonotype has a handful of counts. The chain joins TRBV7-2 to TRBJ2-3, with D tentatively TRBD1 or TRBD2 (5 bases each). V was trimmed by 5 bases and J by 1 base, leaving 13 bases between them. The CDR3 contains 15 residues. Germline-derived CDR1 and CDR2 are SGHTA and FQGNSA. The CDR3 sequence: CASSRGPTRTDTQYF. The CDR3 DNA reads TGTGCCAGCAGCCGGGGACCGACACGCACAGATACGCAGTATTTT.

This clonotype was picked up one time. V usage is TRBV12-3 or TRBV12-4 and J usage is TRBJ1-2; D gene uncertain. V gave up 7 bases and J gave up 3 bases, with 9 bases separating them. CDR3 length: 12 amino acids. DNA of the CDR3: TGTGCCAGCACCCCAATGGACTATGGCTACACCTTC. Translating it yields CASTPMDYGYTF.

The chain employs TRBV5-5 and TRBJ1-4, with TRBD1 matching 9 bases. The V gene's germline CDR1 is SGHKS and CDR2 YYEKEE (reference sequence). Trimming took 3 bases from V and 8 from J; bases not matched to a gene: 8. CDR3 length: 15 amino acids. CDR3 coding DNA: TGTGCCAGCAGCTCCGGACAGGGGTTTGGCGAAAAACTGTTTTTT. Protein product: CASSSGQGFGEKLFF.

The chain carries TRBV6-6 and TRBJ2-5; 13 bases map to TRBD2. This CDR3 has 15 residues. Looked up from germline, CDR1 is MNHNY and CDR2 is SVGAGI (reference sequence). V gave up 10 bases and J gave up 1 base; unmatched junction bases: 6. In DNA, the CDR3 is TGTGCCACTAGGGGGACTAGCGGGGTCCAAGAGACCCAGTACTTC. This codes for CATRGTSGVQETQYF.

This clonotype was observed a few times. CDR3 protein: CSARRFGDEQYF. CDR3 bases: TGCAGTGCACGGAGATTTGGGGACGAGCAGTACTTC. This chain connects TRBV20-1 to TRBJ2-7; D uncertain. The CDR3 has 12 residues. Germline V lookup: CDR1 DFQATT, CDR2 SNEGSKA (reference sequence). V dropped 6 bases and J dropped 5 bases, with 14 bases sitting between them.

The chain carries TRBV5-1 and TRBJ1-4; D possibly corresponds to TRBD1 (5 bases). The CDR3 spans 15 residues. V lost 1 base and J lost 7, with 14 bases in between. From germline, CDR1 is SGHRS and CDR2 YFSETQ. CDR3 sequence reads: CASSLRGGVGEKLFF. CDR3 nucleotide sequence: TGCGCCAGCAGCTTGAGAGGAGGGGTCGGTGAAAAACTGTTTTTT.

This chain links TRBV6-1 with TRBJ2-7, with a weak D call TRBD2 (10 bases). The CDR3 has 17 residues. Trimming pared 1 base from V and 3 bases from J, leaving 19 bases between. Germline V gives CDR1 MNHNS, CDR2 SASEGT. In DNA form, the CDR3 reads TGTGCCAGCAGTGAAGAGCGGGGGGGACAGGGTCGCTACGAGCAGTACGTC. It translates to CASSEERGGQGRYEQYV.

The rearrangement links TRBV7-9 to TRBJ1-6, with 9 positions matching TRBD1. Germline V CDR1 and CDR2: SEHNR, FQNEAQ (reference sequence). V lost 0 bases, J lost 8 bases, and 5 bases stayed unmatched. The CDR3 contains 16 residues. The DNA for the CDR3 is TGTGCCAGCAGCTTAGCACAGGGGGCGCAAGATTCACCCCTCCACTTT. Translating gives CASSLAQGAQDSPLHF.

This clonotype has more than one count but fewer than ten. The chain is built from TRBV9 and TRBJ2-3; 10 nucleotides agree with TRBD2. The CDR3 consists of 16 residues. With V trimmed by 4 bases and J by 4 bases, 9 bases remained unmatched. The germline gives CDR1 SGDLS, CDR2 YYNGEE. The CDR3 nucleotides are TGTGCCAGCAGCCCCCTTAGGAGCGGGGGGGCAGATACGCAGTATTTT. It codes for CASSPLRSGGADTQYF.

The rearrangement uses TRBV12-3 or TRBV12-4 and TRBJ2-7; the match to TRBD2 covers 7 bases. The junction had 4 bases not matched to a gene; V was cut back by 4 bases and J by 7 bases. The CDR3 consists of 12 residues. The CDR3 DNA is TGTGCCAGCAGTTGGAGGGGAGGGGAGCAGTACGTC. It specifies CASSWRGGEQYV.